The sequence of this T cell receptor beta chain was determined in a study of cytomegalovirus exposure and HLA in healthy donors. At the level of the study: Per a later analysis, the roughly 700 first-cohort and 100 to 150 validation repertoires shared one platform. Notes on the study in general: While the bulk of TCR sequences proved rare, some public TCRs turned up in many donors.

Comments on this clone: Its target is not known.

Produced via immunoSEQ multiplex PCR; TCRdb's table is partial and in-frame only. The profile covers about 160,000 clones, with approximately 87% appearing a single time and 5% to 7% taken by the ten largest. The germline V gene has CDR1 LNHDA and CDR2 SQIVND (reference sequence). V lost 5 bases to trimming and J lost 2 bases, with 13 bases between them. This CDR3 has 15 amino acids. Sequencing was done on a sample of PBMCs. The sequence was obtained from a woman aged 30 to 39 in good health and CMV-seronegative. The chain is built from TRBV19 and TRBJ1-5; D remains unclear. CDR3 sequence reads: CASSLVAAGNQPQHF. The CDR3 region has the DNA TGTGCCAGTAGTCTGGTGGCCGCTGGCAATCAGCCCCAGCATTTT.